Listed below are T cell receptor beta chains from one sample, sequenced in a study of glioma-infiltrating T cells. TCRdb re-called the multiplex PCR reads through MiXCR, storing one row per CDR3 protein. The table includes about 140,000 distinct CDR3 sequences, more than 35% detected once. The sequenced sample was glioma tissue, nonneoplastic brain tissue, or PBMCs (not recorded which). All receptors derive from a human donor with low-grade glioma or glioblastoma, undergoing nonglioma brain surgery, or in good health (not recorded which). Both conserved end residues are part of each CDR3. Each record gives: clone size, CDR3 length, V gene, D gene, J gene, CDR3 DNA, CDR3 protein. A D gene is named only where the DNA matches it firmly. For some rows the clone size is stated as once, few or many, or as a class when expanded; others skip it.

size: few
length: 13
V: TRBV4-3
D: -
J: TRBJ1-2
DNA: TGCGCCAGCAGCTACCGGGACACCTATGGCTACACCTTC
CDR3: CASSYRDTYGYTF

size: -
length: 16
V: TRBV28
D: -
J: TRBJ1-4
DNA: TGTGCCAGCAGTTTGGAACAGGCTTCAACTAATGAAAAACTGTTTTTT
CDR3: CASSLEQASTNEKLFF

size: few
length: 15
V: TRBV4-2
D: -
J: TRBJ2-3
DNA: TGTGCCAGCAGCCAGGGAGCGGGTGACACAGATACGCAGTATTTT
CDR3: CASSQGAGDTDTQYF

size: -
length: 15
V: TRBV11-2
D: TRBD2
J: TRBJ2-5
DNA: TGTGCCAGCAGCTTAGCTAGCGGGAGGATGGAGACCCAGTACTTC
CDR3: CASSLASGRMETQYF

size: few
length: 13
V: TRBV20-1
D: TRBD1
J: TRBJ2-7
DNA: TGCAGTGCTATAGGGACAGGGGGCATCGAGCAGTACTTC
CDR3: CSAIGTGGIEQYF

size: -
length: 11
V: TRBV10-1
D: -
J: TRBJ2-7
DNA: TGCGCCAGCAGACACAGGGCCGAGCAGTACTTC
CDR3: CASRHRAEQYF

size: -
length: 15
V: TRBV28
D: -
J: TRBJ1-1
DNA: TGTGCCAGCAGTCCTCGGATCTTTGGGAACACTGAAGCTTTCTTT
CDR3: CASSPRIFGNTEAFF

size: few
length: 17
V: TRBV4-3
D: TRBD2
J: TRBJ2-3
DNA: TGCGCCAGCAGCCAAGATTATGGACTAGCGGGCACAGATACGCAGTATTTT
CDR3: CASSQDYGLAGTDTQYF

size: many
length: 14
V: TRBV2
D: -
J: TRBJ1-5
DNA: TGTGCCAGCAGTGAAGCATTGCCCAATCAGCCCCAGCATTTT
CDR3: CASSEALPNQPQHF

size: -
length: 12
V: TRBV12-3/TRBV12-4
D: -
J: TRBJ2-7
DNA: TGTGCCAGCAGTTCAGCGCGCTACGAGCAGGACTTC
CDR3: CASSSARYEQDF

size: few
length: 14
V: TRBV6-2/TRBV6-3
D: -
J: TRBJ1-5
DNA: TGTGCCAGCAGTTATGGGAAGTTAAATCAGCCCCAGCATTTT
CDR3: CASSYGKLNQPQHF

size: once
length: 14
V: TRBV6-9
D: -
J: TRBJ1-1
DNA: TGTGCCAGCAGTTTTGAGGGTGGGGACACTGAAGCTTTCTTT
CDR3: CASSFEGGDTEAFF

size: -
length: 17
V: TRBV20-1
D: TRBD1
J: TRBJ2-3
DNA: TGCAGCGCTAGAGGATTCGGGACAGGGGGCCCCACAGATACGCAGTATTTT
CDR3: CSARGFGTGGPTDTQYF

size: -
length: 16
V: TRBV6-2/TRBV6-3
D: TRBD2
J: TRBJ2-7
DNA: TGTGCCAGCAGTACCAGACTAGCGCCAAGCTCCTACGAGCAGTACTTC
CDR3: CASSTRLAPSSYEQYF

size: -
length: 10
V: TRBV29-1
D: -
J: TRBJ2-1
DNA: TGCAGCGTTGGAGCGCTTAATCAGTTCTTC
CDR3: CSVGALNQFF

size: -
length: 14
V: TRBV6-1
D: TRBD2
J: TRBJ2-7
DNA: TGTGCCAGCAGCGGTACCGGGACTACCTACGAGCAGTACTTC
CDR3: CASSGTGTTYEQYF

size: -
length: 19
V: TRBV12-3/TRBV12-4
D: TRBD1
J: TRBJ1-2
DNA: TGTGCCAGCAGTTTAGGCGGATTAGGGACAGGAGCCTCTAACTATGGCTACACCTTC
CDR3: CASSLGGLGTGASNYGYTF

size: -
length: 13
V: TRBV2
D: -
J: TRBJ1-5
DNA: TGTGCCAGCAGGAGGGACGGATATCAGCCCCAGCATTTT
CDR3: CASRRDGYQPQHF

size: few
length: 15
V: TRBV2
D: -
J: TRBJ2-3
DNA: TGTGCCAGCTCCCTTTTCGGTGCGCCCACAGATACGCAGTATTTT
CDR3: CASSLFGAPTDTQYF

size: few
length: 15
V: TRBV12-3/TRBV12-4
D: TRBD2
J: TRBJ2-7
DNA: TGTGCCAGCAGTTACGGGACTAGCGGGGCCTACGAGCAGTACTTC
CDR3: CASSYGTSGAYEQYF

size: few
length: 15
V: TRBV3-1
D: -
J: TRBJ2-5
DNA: TGTGCCAGCAGCCAAGCCCGGCTAGCACAAGAGACCCAGTACTTC
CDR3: CASSQARLAQETQYF

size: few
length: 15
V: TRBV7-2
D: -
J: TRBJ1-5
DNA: TGTGCCAGCAGCTTAGTAGGCAGTAGCAATCAGCCCCAGCATTTT
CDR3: CASSLVGSSNQPQHF

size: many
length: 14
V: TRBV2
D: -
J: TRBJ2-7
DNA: TGTGCCAGCAGTGAAGGGTGGCCCCTCTACGAGCAGTACTTC
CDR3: CASSEGWPLYEQYF

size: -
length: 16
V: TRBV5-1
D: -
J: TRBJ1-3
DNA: TGCGCCAGCAGCTTGGTGGGGGGAGACTCTGGAAACACCATATATTTT
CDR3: CASSLVGGDSGNTIYF

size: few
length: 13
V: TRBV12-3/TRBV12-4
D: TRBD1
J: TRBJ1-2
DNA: TGTGCCAGTGCCAGGGGGGACTACTATGGCTACACCTTC
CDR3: CASARGDYYGYTF

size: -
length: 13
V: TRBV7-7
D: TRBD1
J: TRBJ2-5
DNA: TGTGCTAGCAGCTCCCAGGGGGCTGAGACCCAGTACTTC
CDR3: CASSSQGAETQYF

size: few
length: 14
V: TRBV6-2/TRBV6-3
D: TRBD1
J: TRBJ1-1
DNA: TGTGCCAGCAGTTTAACAGGGGAGGGCACTGAAGCTTTCTTT
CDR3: CASSLTGEGTEAFF

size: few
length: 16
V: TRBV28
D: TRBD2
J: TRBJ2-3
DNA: TGTGCCAGCAGTTTCTGGGGACTAAATACCACAGATACGCAGTATTTT
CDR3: CASSFWGLNTTDTQYF

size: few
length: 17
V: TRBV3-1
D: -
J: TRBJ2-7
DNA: TGTGCCAGCAGCCAAGAGTACTGGGCGGGGTCCTCCTACGAGCAGTACTTC
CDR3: CASSQEYWAGSSYEQYF

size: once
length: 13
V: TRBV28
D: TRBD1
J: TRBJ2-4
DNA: TGTGCCAGCAGCAGCACAGGGACAGGCATTCAGTACTTC
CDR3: CASSSTGTGIQYF

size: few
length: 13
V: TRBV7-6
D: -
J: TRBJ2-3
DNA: TGTGCCAGCAGCTTAGCCCTCCGGGATACGCAGTATTTT
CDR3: CASSLALRDTQYF

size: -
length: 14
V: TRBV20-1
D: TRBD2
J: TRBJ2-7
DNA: TGCAGTGCTAGATTAGGGTGGGCGGGGGACGAGCAGTACTTC
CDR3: CSARLGWAGDEQYF

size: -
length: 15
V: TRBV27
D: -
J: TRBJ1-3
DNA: TGTGCCAGCAGTTTACAGGCCTTCGGGGGAAACACCATATATTTT
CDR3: CASSLQAFGGNTIYF

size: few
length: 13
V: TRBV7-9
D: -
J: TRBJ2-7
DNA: TGTGCCAGCAGCTCCAGGGAAGGAAACGAGCAGTACTTC
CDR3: CASSSREGNEQYF

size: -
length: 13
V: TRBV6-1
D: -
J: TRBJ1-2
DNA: TGTGCCACCATGGGGGGGACCAACTATGGCTACACCTTC
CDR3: CATMGGTNYGYTF

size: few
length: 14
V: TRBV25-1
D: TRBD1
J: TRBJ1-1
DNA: TGTGCCAGCAGTCCCCCCCCCTACAGGGGCTCGCTTCCCTTT
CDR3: CASSPPPYRGSLPF

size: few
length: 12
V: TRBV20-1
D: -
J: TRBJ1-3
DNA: TGCAGTGCTAATGGCCAGGGAAACACCATATATTTT
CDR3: CSANGQGNTIYF

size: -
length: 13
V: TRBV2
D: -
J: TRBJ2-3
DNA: TGTGCCAGCAGTGCGGGGTTCGGGGATACGCAGTATTTT
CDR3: CASSAGFGDTQYF

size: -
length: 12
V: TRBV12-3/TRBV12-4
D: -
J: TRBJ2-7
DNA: TGTGCCAGCGGTTTAAGGGAGGTAGGGCAGTACTTC
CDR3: CASGLREVGQYF

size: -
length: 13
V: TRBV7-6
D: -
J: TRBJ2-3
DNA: TGTGCCAGCAGCTTCGGACAGTATGATACGCGGTATTTT
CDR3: CASSFGQYDTRYF

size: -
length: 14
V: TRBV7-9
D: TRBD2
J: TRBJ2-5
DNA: TGTGCCAGCAGCTCGAAAGCGGGACAAGAGACCCAGTACTTC
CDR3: CASSSKAGQETQYF

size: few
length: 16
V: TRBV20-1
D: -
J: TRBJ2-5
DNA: TGCAGTGCTAGAGAGTTTTTTTCAGGGGACCAAGAGACCCAGTACTTC
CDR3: CSAREFFSGDQETQYF

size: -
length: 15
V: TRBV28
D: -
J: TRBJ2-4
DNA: TGTGCCAGCAGCTCAGGGTCTATAGCCAAAAACATTCAGTACTTC
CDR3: CASSSGSIAKNIQYF

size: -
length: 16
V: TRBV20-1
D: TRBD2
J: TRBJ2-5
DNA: TGCAGTGCTAACCCCCCGGGACTAGCGCGGTTACAGACCCAGTACTTC
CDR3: CSANPPGLARLQTQYF

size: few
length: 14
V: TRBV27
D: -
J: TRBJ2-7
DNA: TGTGCCAGCAGTTTACGGGGGCCACAAGGGGAGCAGTACTTC
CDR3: CASSLRGPQGEQYF

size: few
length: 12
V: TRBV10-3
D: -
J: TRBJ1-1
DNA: TGTGCCATTTCCACGACCTCGAATGAAGCTTTCTTT
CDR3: CAISTTSNEAFF

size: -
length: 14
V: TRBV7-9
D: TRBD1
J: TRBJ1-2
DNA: TGTGCCAGCAGCTTAAACAGGGGGCTCGGTGGCTACACCTTC
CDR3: CASSLNRGLGGYTF

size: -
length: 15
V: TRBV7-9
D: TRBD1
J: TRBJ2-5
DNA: TGTGCCAGCAGCTTAGAAGGGACAGTTTTGGAGACACAGTACTTC
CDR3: CASSLEGTVLETQYF

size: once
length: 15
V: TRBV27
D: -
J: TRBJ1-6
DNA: TGTGCCAGCAGTTTATTCCCATTACCTAATTCACCCCTCCACTTT
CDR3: CASSLFPLPNSPLHF

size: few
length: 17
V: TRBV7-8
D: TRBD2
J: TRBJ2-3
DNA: TGTGCCAGCAGCCATTCTAGCGGGAGTCCCCGCACAGATACGCAGTATTTT
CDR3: CASSHSSGSPRTDTQYF

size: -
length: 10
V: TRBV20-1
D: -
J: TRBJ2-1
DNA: TGCAGTGCTAGTAACAATGAGCAGTTCTTC
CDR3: CSASNNEQFF

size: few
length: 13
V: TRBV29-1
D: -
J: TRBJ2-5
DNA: TGCAGCGTTGCTGAGATTATGGCGGAGACCCAGTACTTC
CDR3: CSVAEIMAETQYF

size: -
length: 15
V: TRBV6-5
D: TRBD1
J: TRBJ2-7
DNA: TGTGCCAGCAGTTCCTACCCCGGGACAGGGTACGAGCAGTACTTC
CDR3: CASSSYPGTGYEQYF

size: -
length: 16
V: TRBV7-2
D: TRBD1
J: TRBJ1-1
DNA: TGTGCCCGCAGAAACCGGGACAGTCTGTTATGGACTGAAGCTTTCTTT
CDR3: CARRNRDSLLWTEAFF

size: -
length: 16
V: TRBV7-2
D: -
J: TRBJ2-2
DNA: TGTGCCAGCAGCCCGACGGGGAACGAGAACACCGGGGAGCTGTTTTTT
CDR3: CASSPTGNENTGELFF